This entry lists 3 T cell receptor beta chains sequenced from one sample in a study of cytomegalovirus exposure and HLA in healthy donors. Vbeta (60) and Jbeta (13) primers were used in the PCR. The table came from immunoSEQ multiplex PCR; TCRdb's copy has only in-frame clones and leaves some out. The table records roughly 190,000 clones, 82% of them present only once. Sequences were obtained from PBMCs. These TCRs come from a woman between 18 and 30 years old in good health and CMV-seronegative.

V and J are TRBV19 and TRBJ2-3; 10 nucleotides match TRBD2. V shed 1 base and J 1 base; nucleotides not matched to a gene: 5. Germline V gives CDR1 LNHDA, CDR2 SQIVND (reference sequence). The CDR3 extends over 17 amino acids. The DNA of the CDR3 is TGTGCCAGTAGTATAGGTGGGCTAGCGGGAGGCACAGATACGCAGTATTTT. This translates into CASSIGGLAGGTDTQYF.

This clone was seen a handful of times. The rearrangement uses TRBV30 and TRBJ2-3; 12 bases map to TRBD2. V was pared by 0 bases and J by 0 bases, with 16 bases of the junction left unmatched. Germline CDR1 GTSNPN, CDR2 SVGIG (reference sequence). There are 21 residues in the CDR3. The CDR3 bases are TGTGCCTGGAGTGTTTCTCCGCTAGCGGGAGGGCCAGCGGTAAGCACAGATACGCAGTATTTT. Protein sequence: CAWSVSPLAGGPAVSTDTQYF.

This sequence joins TRBV7-8 and TRBJ1-2; maybe TRBD1 (5 bases). The CDR3 loop spans 13 amino acids. Germline V gives CDR1 SGHVS, CDR2 FQNEAQ. The V and J ends lost 1 base and 3 bases respectively, with 6 bases between them. The CDR3 DNA reads TGTGCCAGCAGCTTAGGCAGGGACTATGGCTACACCTTC. It codes for CASSLGRDYGYTF.